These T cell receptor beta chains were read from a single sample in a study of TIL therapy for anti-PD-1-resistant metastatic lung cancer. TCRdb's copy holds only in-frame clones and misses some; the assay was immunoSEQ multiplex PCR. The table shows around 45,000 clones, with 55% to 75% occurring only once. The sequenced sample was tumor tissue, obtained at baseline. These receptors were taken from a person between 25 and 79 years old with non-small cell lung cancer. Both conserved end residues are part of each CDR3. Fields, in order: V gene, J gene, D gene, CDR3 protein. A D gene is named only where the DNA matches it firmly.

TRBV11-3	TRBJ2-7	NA	CASSLSRGNSHEQYF
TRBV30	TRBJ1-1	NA	CAWNTGTHGTEAFF
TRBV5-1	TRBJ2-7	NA	CASSLGQVREYAEQYF
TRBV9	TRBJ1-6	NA	CASSVAATDSPLHF
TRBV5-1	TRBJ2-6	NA	CASSDPGAGANVLTF
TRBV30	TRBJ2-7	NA	CAWSVDTVAYEQYF
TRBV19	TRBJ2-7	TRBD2	CASSIIAGRGYEQYF
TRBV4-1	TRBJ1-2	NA	CASSQGWASGYGYTF
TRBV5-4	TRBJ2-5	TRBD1	CASSQQAGQAFGETQYF
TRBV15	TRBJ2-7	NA	CATSREAASSYEQYF
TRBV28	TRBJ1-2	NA	CASNSGALVFYGYTF
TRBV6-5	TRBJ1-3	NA	CASSYSRLSGNTIYF
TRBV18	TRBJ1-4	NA	CASSPGLGEKLFF
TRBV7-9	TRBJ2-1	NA	CASSRGEGRDEQFF
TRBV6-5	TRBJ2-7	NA	CASSSGDGTYEQYF
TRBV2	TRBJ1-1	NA	CASSEQKAFF
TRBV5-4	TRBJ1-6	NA	CASSPGGPVGIALHF
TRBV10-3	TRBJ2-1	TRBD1	CAISESGQGGNEQFF
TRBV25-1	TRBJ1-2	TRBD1	CASSEWGQLYGYTF